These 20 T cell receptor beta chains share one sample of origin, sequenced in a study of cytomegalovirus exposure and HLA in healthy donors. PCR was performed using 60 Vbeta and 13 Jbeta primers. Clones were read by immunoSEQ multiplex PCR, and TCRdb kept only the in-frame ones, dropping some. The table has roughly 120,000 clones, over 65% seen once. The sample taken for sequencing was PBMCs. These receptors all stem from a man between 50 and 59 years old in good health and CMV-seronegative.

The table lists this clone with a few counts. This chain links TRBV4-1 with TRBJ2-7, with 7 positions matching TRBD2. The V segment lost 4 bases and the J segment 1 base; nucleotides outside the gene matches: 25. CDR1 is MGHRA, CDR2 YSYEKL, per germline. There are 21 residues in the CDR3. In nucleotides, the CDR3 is TGCGCCAGCAGCCGGTCCCCGGTGGGGGGGACCGGACGGGGGAGGTCCTACGAGCAGTACGTC. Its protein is CASSRSPVGGTGRGRSYEQYV.

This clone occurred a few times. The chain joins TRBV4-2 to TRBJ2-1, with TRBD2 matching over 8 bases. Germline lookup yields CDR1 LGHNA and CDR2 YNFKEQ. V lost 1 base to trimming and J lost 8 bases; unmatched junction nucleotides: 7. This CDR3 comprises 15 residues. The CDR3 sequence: CASSQVGGGIDEQFF. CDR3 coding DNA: TGTGCCAGCAGCCAAGTTGGCGGGGGGATCGATGAGCAGTTCTTC.

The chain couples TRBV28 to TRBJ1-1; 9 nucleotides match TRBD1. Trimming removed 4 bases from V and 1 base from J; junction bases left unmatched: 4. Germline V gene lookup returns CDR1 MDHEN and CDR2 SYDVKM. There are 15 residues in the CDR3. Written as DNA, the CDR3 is TGTGCCAGCAGTTCCCGGGACAGGGAGAACACTGAAGCTTTCTTT. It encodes CASSSRDRENTEAFF.

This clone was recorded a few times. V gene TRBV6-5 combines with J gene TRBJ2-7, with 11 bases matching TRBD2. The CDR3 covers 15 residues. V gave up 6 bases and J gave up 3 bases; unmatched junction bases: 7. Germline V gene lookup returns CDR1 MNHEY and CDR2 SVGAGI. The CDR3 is CASSTLAGGVYEQYF. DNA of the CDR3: TGTGCCAGCAGCACCTTAGCGGGGGGGGTCTACGAGCAGTACTTC.

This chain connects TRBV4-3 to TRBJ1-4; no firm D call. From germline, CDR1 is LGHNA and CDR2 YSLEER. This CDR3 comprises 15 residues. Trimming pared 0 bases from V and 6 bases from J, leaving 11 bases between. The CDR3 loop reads CASSQDRLRDEKLFF. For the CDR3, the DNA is TGCGCCAGCAGCCAAGACAGGCTGAGGGATGAAAAACTGTTTTTT.

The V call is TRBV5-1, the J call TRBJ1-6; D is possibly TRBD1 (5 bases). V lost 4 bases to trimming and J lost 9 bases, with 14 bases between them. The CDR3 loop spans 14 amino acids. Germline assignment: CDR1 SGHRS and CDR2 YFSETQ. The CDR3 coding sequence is TGCGCCAGCAGCCAAGGGCAGGGAAGTTCACCCCTCCACTTT. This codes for CASSQGQGSSPLHF.

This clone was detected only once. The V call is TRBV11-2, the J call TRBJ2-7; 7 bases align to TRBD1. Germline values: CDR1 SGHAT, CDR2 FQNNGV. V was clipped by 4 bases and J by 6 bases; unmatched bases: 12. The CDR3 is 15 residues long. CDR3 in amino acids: CASSSSRQGAGEQYV. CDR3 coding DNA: TGTGCCAGCAGCTCATCACGACAGGGCGCAGGCGAGCAGTACGTC.

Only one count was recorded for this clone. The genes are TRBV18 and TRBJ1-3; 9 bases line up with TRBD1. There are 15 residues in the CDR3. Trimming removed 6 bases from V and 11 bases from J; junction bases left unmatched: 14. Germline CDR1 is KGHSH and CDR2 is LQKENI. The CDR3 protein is CASSPTTSGTGPIYF. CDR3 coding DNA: TGTGCCAGCTCTCCCACTACCTCCGGGACAGGGCCCATATATTTT.

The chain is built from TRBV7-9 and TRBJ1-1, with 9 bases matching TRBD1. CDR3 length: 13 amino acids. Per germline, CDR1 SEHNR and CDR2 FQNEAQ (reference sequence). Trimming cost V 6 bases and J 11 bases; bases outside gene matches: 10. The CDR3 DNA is TGTGCCAGCAGAGTTGGGGGACAGGGAGAGGCTTTCTTT. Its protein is CASRVGGQGEAFF.

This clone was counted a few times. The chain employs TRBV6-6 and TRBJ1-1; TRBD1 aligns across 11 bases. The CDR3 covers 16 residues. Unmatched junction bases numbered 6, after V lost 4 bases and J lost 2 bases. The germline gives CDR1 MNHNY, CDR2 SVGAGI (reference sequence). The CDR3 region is CASSFGTGGRNTEAFF. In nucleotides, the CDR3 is TGTGCCAGCAGTTTCGGGACAGGGGGTAGAAACACTGAAGCTTTCTTT.

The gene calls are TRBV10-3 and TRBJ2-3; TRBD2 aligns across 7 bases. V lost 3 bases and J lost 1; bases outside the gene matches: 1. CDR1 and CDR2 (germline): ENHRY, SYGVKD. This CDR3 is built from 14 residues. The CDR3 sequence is CAISDRGGTDTQYF. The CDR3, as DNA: TGTGCCATCAGTGACCGGGGGGGCACAGATACGCAGTATTTT.

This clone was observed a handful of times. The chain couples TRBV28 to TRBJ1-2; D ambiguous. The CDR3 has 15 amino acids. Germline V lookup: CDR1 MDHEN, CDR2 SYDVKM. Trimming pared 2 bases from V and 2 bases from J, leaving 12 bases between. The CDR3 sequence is CASSLEALNNYGYTF. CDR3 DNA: TGTGCCAGCAGTTTAGAGGCTCTGAACAACTATGGCTACACCTTC.

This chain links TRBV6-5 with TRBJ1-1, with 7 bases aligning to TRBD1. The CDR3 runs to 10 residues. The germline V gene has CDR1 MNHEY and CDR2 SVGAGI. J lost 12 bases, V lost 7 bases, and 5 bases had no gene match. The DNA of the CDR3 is TGTGCCAGCAAGGGACAGATTACTTTCTTT. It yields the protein CASKGQITFF.

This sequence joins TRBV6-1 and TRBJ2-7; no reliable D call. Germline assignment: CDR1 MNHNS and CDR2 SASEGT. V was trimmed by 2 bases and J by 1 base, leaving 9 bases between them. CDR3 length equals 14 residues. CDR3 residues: CASSELARSYEQYV. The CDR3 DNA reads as TGTGCCAGCAGTGAACTGGCGAGGTCCTACGAGCAGTACGTC.

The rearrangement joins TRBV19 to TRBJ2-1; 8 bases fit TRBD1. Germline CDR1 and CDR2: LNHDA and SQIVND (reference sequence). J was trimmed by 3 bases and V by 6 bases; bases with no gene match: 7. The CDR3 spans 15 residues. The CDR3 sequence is CASSPRDRSYNEQFF. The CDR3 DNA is TGTGCCAGTAGCCCCCGGGACAGGAGCTACAATGAGCAGTTCTTC.

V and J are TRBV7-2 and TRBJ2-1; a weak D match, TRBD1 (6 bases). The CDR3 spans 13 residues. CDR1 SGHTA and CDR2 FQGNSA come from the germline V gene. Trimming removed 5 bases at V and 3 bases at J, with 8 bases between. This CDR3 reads CASSMGHYNEQFF. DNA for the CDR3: TGTGCCAGCAGCATGGGACACTACAATGAGCAGTTCTTC. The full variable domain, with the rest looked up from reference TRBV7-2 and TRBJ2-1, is GAGVSQSPSNKVTEKGKDVELRCDPISGHTALYWYRQSLGQGLEFLIYFQGNSAPDKSGLPSDRFSAERTGGSVSTLTIQRTQQEDSAVYLCASSMGHYNEQFFGPGTRLTVL.

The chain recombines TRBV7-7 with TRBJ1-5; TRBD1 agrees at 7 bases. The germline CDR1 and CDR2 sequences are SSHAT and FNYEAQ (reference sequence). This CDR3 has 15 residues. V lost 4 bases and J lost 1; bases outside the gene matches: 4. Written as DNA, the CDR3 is TGTGCCAGCAGCTCCCAGGGGGTAAGCAATCAGCCCCAGCATTTT. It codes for CASSSQGVSNQPQHF.

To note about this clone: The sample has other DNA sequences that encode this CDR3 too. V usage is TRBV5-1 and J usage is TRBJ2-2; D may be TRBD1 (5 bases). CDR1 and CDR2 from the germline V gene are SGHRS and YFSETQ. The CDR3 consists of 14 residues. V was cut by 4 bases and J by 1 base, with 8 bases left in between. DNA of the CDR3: TGCGCCAGCAGCCTCGGACAGAACACCGGGGAGCTGTTTTTT. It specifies CASSLGQNTGELFF.

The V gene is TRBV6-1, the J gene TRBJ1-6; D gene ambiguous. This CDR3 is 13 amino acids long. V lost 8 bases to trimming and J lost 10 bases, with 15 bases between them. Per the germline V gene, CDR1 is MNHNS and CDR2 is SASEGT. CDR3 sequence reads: CASVVRASSPLHF. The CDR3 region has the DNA TGTGCCAGCGTCGTGAGGGCGAGCTCACCCCTCCACTTT.

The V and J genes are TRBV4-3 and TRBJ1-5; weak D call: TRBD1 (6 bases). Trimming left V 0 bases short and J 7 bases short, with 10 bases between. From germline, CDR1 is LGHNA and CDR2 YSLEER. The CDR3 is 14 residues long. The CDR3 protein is CASSQEPGDQPQHF. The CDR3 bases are TGCGCCAGCAGCCAAGAGCCAGGGGACCAGCCCCAGCATTTT.